Below are 13 T cell receptor beta chains sequenced from a single sample in a study of T cell clones after liver transplantation. The table came from immunoSEQ multiplex PCR; TCRdb's copy has only in-frame clones and leaves some out. The sample has about 50,000 clones, about 69% seen once; the top ten hold about a tenth. Sequences were derived from CD4+ T cells from blood, sampled roughly 56 months after liver transplant. These receptor sequences come from a human patient who received a liver transplant. Some T cells may be supplied by the graft donor.

The J gene is TRBJ1-5, the V gene TRBV30; D is possibly TRBD1 (6 bases). The germline V gene encodes CDR1 GTSNPN and CDR2 SVGIG (reference sequence). This CDR3 region has 15 residues. The V end was cut by 2 bases, the J end by 6 bases, with 17 bases between. CDR3 residues: CAWSQGVQGSQPQHF. CDR3 nucleotides: TGTGCCTGGAGTCAGGGTGTCCAGGGGAGTCAGCCCCAGCATTTT.

The CDR3 loop is CASSKSGYQPQHF. Here the CDR3 DNA reads TGCGCCAGCAGTAAATCGGGGTATCAGCCCCAGCATTTT. The chain carries TRBV4-1 and TRBJ1-5; D unresolved. Looked up from germline, CDR1 is MGHRA and CDR2 is YSYEKL. The V end lost 6 bases, the J end lost 5 bases, and 11 bases lay between the germline ends. This CDR3 has 13 amino acids.

The chain joins TRBV29-1 to TRBJ2-7, with TRBD1 identical over 9 bases. CDR1 and CDR2 (germline): SQVTM, ANQGSEA. The CDR3 extends over 13 amino acids. V trimming: 6 bases; J trimming: 3 bases; junction bases outside the gene matches: 6. The CDR3 coding sequence is TGCAGCGTCTTTGACAGGGGGAGCTACGAGCAGTACTTC. Translated: CSVFDRGSYEQYF.

The chain recombines TRBV6-1 with TRBJ1-6; no reliable D call. In germline, CDR1 is MNHNS, CDR2 SASEGT. Trimming removed 3 bases at V and 0 bases at J, with 9 bases between. The length of the CDR3 is 16 residues. The CDR3 here is CASSDGVSSYNSPLHF. CDR3 nucleotides: TGTGCCAGCAGTGATGGGGTGAGCTCCTATAATTCACCCCTCCACTTT.

The chain joins TRBV4-1 to TRBJ2-7, with TRBD1 identical over 11 bases. Germline CDR1 reads MGHRA; CDR2 reads YSYEKL. V lost 2 bases, J lost 7 bases, and 7 bases stayed unmatched. The CDR3 consists of 15 residues. The CDR3 loop is CASSQRGQGAEEQYF. CDR3 DNA sequence: TGCGCCAGCAGCCAACGCGGACAGGGGGCGGAGGAGCAGTACTTC.

The rearrangement uses TRBV19 and TRBJ2-1; D possibly matches TRBD1 or TRBD2 (6 bases each). V lost 2 bases and J 9 bases, leaving 11 bases between the germline ends. CDR1 is LNHDA, CDR2 SQIVND, per germline (reference sequence). The CDR3 is 13 residues long. The CDR3: CASSIRGGGEQFF. The CDR3 DNA reads TGTGCCAGTAGTATACGAGGGGGAGGTGAGCAGTTCTTC.

The V call is TRBV11-2, the J call TRBJ2-7; 8 bases line up with TRBD2. CDR1 is SGHAT and CDR2 is FQNNGV in the germline V gene. The CDR3 spans 15 residues. Trimming cost V 1 base and J 0 bases; bases outside gene matches: 2. The chain's CDR3 is CASSLGSGVSYEQYF. CDR3 nucleotides: TGTGCCAGCAGCTTAGGTAGCGGGGTCTCCTACGAGCAGTACTTC.

The chain carries TRBV7-9 and TRBJ1-2, with TRBD1 matching over 7 bases. The germline V gene encodes CDR1 SEHNR and CDR2 FQNEAQ (reference sequence). The junction had 0 bases not matched to a gene; V was cut back by 4 bases and J by 7 bases. This CDR3 spans 11 amino acids. For the CDR3, the DNA is TGTGCCAGCAGCTACAGGGGTGGCTACACCTTC. It encodes CASSYRGGYTF.

The chain is built from TRBV4-2 and TRBJ2-7; D is unresolved. The CDR3 has 14 amino acids. V lost 0 bases to trimming and J lost 3 bases, with 9 bases between them. The germline V gene encodes CDR1 LGHNA and CDR2 YNFKEQ. This CDR3 is CASSQERIFYEQYF. The CDR3 nucleotides read TGTGCCAGCAGCCAAGAGCGCATCTTCTACGAGCAGTACTTC.

The chain employs TRBV5-4 and TRBJ1-1; D perhaps matches TRBD1 (5 bases). Germline CDR1 SGHNT, CDR2 YYREEE (reference sequence). The CDR3 loop spans 14 amino acids. V gave up 0 bases and J gave up 1 base, with 7 bases separating them. DNA for the CDR3: TGTGCCAGCAGCTTGGAGGGGCCGAACACTGAAGCTTTCTTT. Translating gives CASSLEGPNTEAFF.

The chain is built from TRBV10-2 and TRBJ2-2; 11 bases are shared with TRBD2. The CDR3 contains 14 residues. V lost 6 bases and J lost 5; bases outside the gene matches: 2. In germline, CDR1 is WSHSY, CDR2 SAAADI. The CDR3 region has the DNA TGCGCCAGCAGGGGACTAGCGGTGACCGGGGAGCTGTTTTTT. Translation: CASRGLAVTGELFF.

This sequence joins TRBV7-8 and TRBJ2-1; 9 bases fit TRBD2. This CDR3 is built from 15 residues. V lost 5 bases and J lost 7; bases outside the gene matches: 9. Germline-derived CDR1 and CDR2 are SGHVS and FQNEAQ. The CDR3 DNA reads as TGTGCCAGCAGCCCCCGAGTAGCGGGGGCTAATGAGCAGTTCTTC. This sequence encodes CASSPRVAGANEQFF.

This chain connects TRBV28 to TRBJ1-2; D perhaps matches TRBD1 (5 bases). Germline CDR1 reads MDHEN; CDR2 reads SYDVKM. CDR3 length equals 14 residues. Trimming cost V 6 bases and J 5 bases, with 16 bases left between them. The CDR3 loop reads CASSEGGVGYGYTF. The DNA of the CDR3 is TGTGCCAGCAGCGAGGGAGGGGTAGGGTATGGCTACACCTTC.